The 21 T cell receptor beta chains listed next were all sequenced from one sample in a study of blood T cell repertoires in COVID-19. Method: immunoSEQ multiplex PCR; TCRdb's copy keeps in-frame clones and lacks some. The sample carries 100,000 to 150,000 clones, 70% to 90% recorded once. The specimen was peripheral blood. These receptors originate from a woman between 50 and 59 years old with acute or convalescent COVID-19.

The gene calls are TRBV5-1 and TRBJ2-3, with 8 bases aligning to TRBD2. J gave up 5 bases and V 0 bases, and 11 bases lay outside the gene matches. This CDR3 contains 17 residues. Germline CDR1 and CDR2: SGHRS and YFSETQ. The DNA of the CDR3 is TGCGCCAGCAGCTTGGCCTATGCGGGAGGAGGGGAAGATACGCAGTATTTT. Amino acids: CASSLAYAGGGEDTQYF.

The chain recombines TRBV5-4 with TRBJ1-6; 11 bases are shared with TRBD1. J was trimmed by 9 bases and V by 4 bases; bases with no gene match: 12. This CDR3 has 17 amino acids. CDR1 is SGHNT and CDR2 is YYREEE in the germline V gene (reference sequence). The CDR3, as DNA: TGTGCCAGCAGCCTACCGGTCGGGACAGGGGGGAGTTCACCCCTCCACTTT. Translated, it gives CASSLPVGTGGSSPLHF. Full variable domain (remainder filled in from reference TRBV5-4 and TRBJ1-6): ETGVTQSPTHLIKTRGQQVTLRCSSQSGHNTVSWYQQALGQGPQFIFQYYREEENGRGNFPPRFSGLQFPNYSSELNVNALELDDSALYLCASSLPVGTGGSSPLHFGNGTRLTVT.

This clone was found many times. The chain recombines TRBV5-1 with TRBJ1-4; D gene ambiguous. Germline V gene lookup returns CDR1 SGHRS and CDR2 YFSETQ. V gave up 5 bases and J gave up 4 bases, with 9 bases separating them. The CDR3 runs to 13 residues. CDR3 coding DNA: TGCGCCAGCAGTGCGGTGGATAATGAAAAACTGTTTTTT. It specifies CASSAVDNEKLFF.

The chain combines TRBV12-3 or TRBV12-4 with TRBJ2-1; D is possibly TRBD1 (5 bases). The CDR3 sequence is 12 residues long. V was shortened by 6 bases and J by 11 bases, with 14 bases between the two germline ends. Written as DNA, the CDR3 is TGTGCCAGCAGCCGTACAGGTTACAAGCAGTTCTTC. Protein sequence: CASSRTGYKQFF.

The J gene is TRBJ2-5, the V gene TRBV15; TRBD2 matches at 9 bases. The germline V gene encodes CDR1 LNHNV and CDR2 YYDKDF (reference sequence). The CDR3 has 15 residues. J was trimmed by 4 bases and V by 6 bases; bases with no gene match: 9. The DNA for the CDR3 is TGTGCCACCAGAGCGAGCGGGGGGCCTGGAGAGACCCAGTACTTC. Translation: CATRASGGPGETQYF.

In its sample, this clone was seen once. The chain carries TRBV7-3 and TRBJ2-1; D possibly corresponds to TRBD2 (5 bases). The V and J ends lost 2 bases and 9 bases respectively, with 14 bases between them. The CDR3 is 14 amino acids. Germline lookup yields CDR1 SGHTA and CDR2 FQGTGA. The CDR3 nucleotides are TGTGCCAGCAGCTTATCACGGGAAAACAGTGAGCAGTTCTTC. Protein product: CASSLSRENSEQFF.

There are a few counts of this clone. The chain joins TRBV19 to TRBJ1-2, with a possible D match to TRBD1 (6 bases). Germline V lookup: CDR1 LNHDA, CDR2 SQIVND (reference sequence). The CDR3 contains 16 residues. V was cut by 6 bases and J by 5 bases, with 22 bases left in between. The CDR3 region is CASSPIPRQEIYGYTF. CDR3 sequence (DNA): TGTGCCAGTAGCCCTATTCCTCGACAGGAGATTTATGGCTACACCTTC.

This chain connects TRBV18 to TRBJ2-7; D perhaps matches TRBD1 (5 bases). Trimming shortened V by 1 base and J by 5 bases, and 18 bases separated the two germline ends. Germline values: CDR1 KGHSH, CDR2 LQKENI. CDR3 length: 16 amino acids. For the CDR3, the DNA is TGTGCCAGCTCACCACTATCCAGGACACAAGGCCACGAGCAGTACTTC. It is translated as CASSPLSRTQGHEQYF.

This clone has only a few counts. Compared with germline, one end of the junction differs, possibly owing to a read error. This rearrangement joins TRBV7-7 to TRBJ2-5, with 9 bases matching TRBD1. The CDR3 runs to 15 residues. Germline V CDR1 and CDR2: SSHAT, FNYEAQ (reference sequence). CDR3 sequence reads: CASSRGQGPQETQYF. Written as DNA, the CDR3 is TGTGCTAGCAGCCGCGGACAGGGGCCCCAAGAGACCCAGTACTTC. Drawing the rest from reference TRBV7-7 and TRBJ2-5, the complete variable domain is GAGVSQSPRYKVTKRGQDVTLRCDPISSHATLYWYQQALGQGPEFLTYFNYEAQPDKSGLPSDRFSAERPEGSISTLTIQRTEQRDSAMYRCASSRGQGPQETQYFGPGTRLLVL.

The V gene is TRBV10-3, the J gene TRBJ2-2; 12 nucleotides align to TRBD2. Germline assignment: CDR1 ENHRY and CDR2 SYGVKD. CDR3 length: 17 residues. Trimming cost V 6 bases and J 0 bases; bases outside gene matches: 5. CDR3 coding DNA: TGTGCCATCAGGAAACTAGCGGGAGGCTCGAACACCGGGGAGCTGTTTTTT. Translation: CAIRKLAGGSNTGELFF.

The chain recombines TRBV29-1 with TRBJ1-2; 8 positions match TRBD1. Looked up from germline, CDR1 is SQVTM and CDR2 is ANQGSEA. The CDR3 runs to 13 residues. The V and J ends lost 7 bases and 2 bases, in that order; junction bases with no gene match: 6. CDR3 residues: CSAGQGRNYGYTF. CDR3 nucleotides: TGCAGCGCCGGACAGGGAAGGAACTATGGCTACACCTTC.

In nucleotides, the CDR3 is TGTGCCAGCATCGGGACAGGGTTGCAGCCCCAGCATTTT. Its protein product is CASIGTGLQPQHF. V gene TRBV6-5 combines with J gene TRBJ1-5; 9 nucleotides agree with TRBD1. Germline assignment: CDR1 MNHEY and CDR2 SVGAGI. V lost 7 bases to trimming and J lost 7 bases; unmatched junction nucleotides: 5. CDR3 length equals 13 residues.

In its sample, this clone was seen a few times. This chain joins TRBV7-8 and TRBJ1-2; D may be TRBD1 (6 bases). This CDR3 is 14 amino acids long. Germline CDR1 and CDR2: SGHVS and FQNEAQ. Trimming left V 5 bases short and J 2 bases short, with 12 bases between. The CDR3 DNA sequence: TGTGCCAGCAGCATTGACAGGAGAAACTATGGCTACACCTTC. Translation: CASSIDRRNYGYTF.

V gene TRBV11-3 combines with J gene TRBJ2-1, with 7 positions matching TRBD2. The trim removed 4 bases at V and 12 bases at J, leaving 9 bases unmatched. The CDR3 has 13 residues. Germline V lookup: CDR1 SGHNT, CDR2 YENEEA. CDR3 sequence: CASSSGLERRQFF. CDR3 in DNA: TGTGCCAGCAGCTCCGGACTAGAGAGACGGCAGTTCTTC.

On this clone itself: Other DNA sequences within the sample encode an identical CDR3. The chain combines TRBV5-1 with TRBJ1-1; TRBD1 aligns across 8 bases. V was clipped by 2 bases and J by 4 bases; unmatched bases: 4. The CDR3 loop spans 14 amino acids. Germline CDR1 SGHRS, CDR2 YFSETQ. CDR3: CASSFQGAGTEAFF. The CDR3, as DNA: TGCGCCAGCAGCTTCCAGGGGGCGGGCACTGAAGCTTTCTTT.

The chain recombines TRBV5-1 with TRBJ2-5; a weak D match, TRBD1 (6 bases). Germline V gives CDR1 SGHRS, CDR2 YFSETQ. This CDR3 has 14 amino acids. V was trimmed by 4 bases and J by 2 bases, leaving 12 bases between them. The CDR3 DNA sequence: TGCGCCAGCAGCCCAGGACAGCCTCAAGAGACCCAGTACTTC. This gives the protein CASSPGQPQETQYF. The full variable domain, its missing parts supplied by reference TRBV5-1 and TRBJ2-5, is KAGVTQTPRYLIKTRGQQVTLSCSPISGHRSVSWYQQTPGQGLQFLFEYFSETQRNKGNFPGRFSGRQFSNSRSEMNVSTLELGDSALYLCASSPGQPQETQYFGPGTRLLVL.

V is TRBV27 and J is TRBJ2-7; 7 nucleotides agree with TRBD1. With 5 bases clipped from V and 0 bases from J, the junction kept 7 bases outside the gene matches. The CDR3 is made up of 15 amino acids. CDR1 MNHEY and CDR2 SMNVEV come from the germline V gene (reference sequence). CDR3 protein: CASSGWTGYSYEQYF. The CDR3 region has the DNA TGTGCCAGCAGTGGATGGACAGGATACTCCTACGAGCAGTACTTC.

The rearrangement uses TRBV28 and TRBJ2-1; 9 bases fit TRBD2. Losses at the gene ends were 1 base for V and 6 bases for J; bases not matched to a gene: 10. The length of the CDR3 is 17 residues. Germline-derived CDR1 and CDR2 are MDHEN and SYDVKM. CDR3: CASSLLAGVRTTNEQFF. The CDR3 nucleotides read TGTGCCAGCAGTTTATTAGCGGGAGTGAGGACTACCAATGAGCAGTTCTTC.

The chain recombines TRBV19 with TRBJ1-3; D not resolved. With 5 bases removed from V and 0 bases from J, the gap between germline ends came to 5 bases. This CDR3 has 13 residues. CDR1 and CDR2 from the germline V gene are LNHDA and SQIVND (reference sequence). CDR3: CASSELSGNTIYF. DNA for the CDR3: TGTGCCAGTAGTGAGCTCTCTGGAAACACCATATATTTT.

The chain carries TRBV2 and TRBJ1-4; 9 bases are shared with TRBD1. Germline CDR1 is SNHLY and CDR2 is FYNNEI. This CDR3 is built from 15 residues. Trimming removed 4 bases from V and 4 bases from J; junction bases left unmatched: 4. CDR3 sequence (DNA): TGTGCCAGCAGTGTAGTGGGACAGGGTAATGAAAAACTGTTTTTT. The encoded protein is CASSVVGQGNEKLFF.

J is TRBJ1-1 and V is TRBV11-2; D possibly corresponds to TRBD1 (6 bases). Germline CDR1 SGHAT, CDR2 FQNNGV. V was cut by 1 base and J by 2 bases, with 11 bases left in between. The CDR3 is made up of 15 amino acids. CDR3 in amino acids: CASSLVGARNTEAFF. CDR3 nucleotides: TGTGCCAGCAGCTTAGTGGGGGCCCGAAACACTGAAGCTTTCTTT.